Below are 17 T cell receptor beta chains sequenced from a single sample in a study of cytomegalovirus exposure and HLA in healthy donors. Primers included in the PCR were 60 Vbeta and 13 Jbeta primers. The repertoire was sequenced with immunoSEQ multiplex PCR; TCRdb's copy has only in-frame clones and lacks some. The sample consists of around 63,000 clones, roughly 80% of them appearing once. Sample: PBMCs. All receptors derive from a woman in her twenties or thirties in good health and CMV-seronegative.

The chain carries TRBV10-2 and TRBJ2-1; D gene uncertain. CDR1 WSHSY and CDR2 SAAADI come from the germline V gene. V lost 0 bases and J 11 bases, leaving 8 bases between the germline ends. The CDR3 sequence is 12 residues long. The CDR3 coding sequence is TGCGCCAGCAGTGAGTCAACTAATAAGCAGTTCTTC. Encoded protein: CASSESTNKQFF.

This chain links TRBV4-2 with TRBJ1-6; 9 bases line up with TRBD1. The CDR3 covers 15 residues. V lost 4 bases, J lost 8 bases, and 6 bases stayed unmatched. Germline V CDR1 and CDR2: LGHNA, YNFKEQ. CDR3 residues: CASSLLTGGDSPLHF. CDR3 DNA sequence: TGTGCCAGCAGCCTCCTGACAGGGGGTGATTCACCCCTCCACTTT.

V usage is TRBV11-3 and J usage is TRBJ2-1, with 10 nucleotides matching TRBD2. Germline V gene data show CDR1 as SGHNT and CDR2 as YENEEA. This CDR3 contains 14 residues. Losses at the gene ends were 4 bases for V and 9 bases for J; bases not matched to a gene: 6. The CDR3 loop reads CASSSRTSGVEQFF. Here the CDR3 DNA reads TGTGCCAGCAGCTCGCGAACTAGCGGGGTTGAGCAGTTCTTC.

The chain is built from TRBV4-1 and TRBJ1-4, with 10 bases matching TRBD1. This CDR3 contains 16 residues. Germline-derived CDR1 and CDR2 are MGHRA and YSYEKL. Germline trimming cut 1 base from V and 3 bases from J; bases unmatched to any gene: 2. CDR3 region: CASSQGQGAANEKLFF. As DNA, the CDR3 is TGCGCCAGCAGCCAAGGACAGGGGGCGGCTAATGAAAAACTGTTTTTT.

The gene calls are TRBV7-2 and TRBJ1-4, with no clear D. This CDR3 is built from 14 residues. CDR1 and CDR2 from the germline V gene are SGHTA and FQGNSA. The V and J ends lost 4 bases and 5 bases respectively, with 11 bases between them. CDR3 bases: TGTGCCAGCAGCTCAGCCGGGGAGAATGAAAAACTGTTTTTT. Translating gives CASSSAGENEKLFF. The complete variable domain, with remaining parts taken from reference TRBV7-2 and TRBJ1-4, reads GAGVSQSPSNKVTEKGKDVELRCDPISGHTALYWYRQSLGQGLEFLIYFQGNSAPDKSGLPSDRFSAERTGGSVSTLTIQRTQQEDSAVYLCASSSAGENEKLFFGSGTQLSVL.

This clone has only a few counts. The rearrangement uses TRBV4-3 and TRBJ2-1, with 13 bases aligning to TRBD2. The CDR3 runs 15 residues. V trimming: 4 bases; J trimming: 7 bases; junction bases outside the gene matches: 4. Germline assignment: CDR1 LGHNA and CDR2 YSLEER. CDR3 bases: TGCGCCAGCAGCCCGGGACTAGCGGGGCCTAATGAGCAGTTCTTC. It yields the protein CASSPGLAGPNEQFF.

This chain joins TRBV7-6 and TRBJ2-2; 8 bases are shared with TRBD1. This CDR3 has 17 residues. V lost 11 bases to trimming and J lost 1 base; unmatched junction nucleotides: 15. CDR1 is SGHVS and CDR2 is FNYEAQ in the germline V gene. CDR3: CAAQGPDRVMNTGELFF. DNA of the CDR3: TGTGCCGCACAAGGGCCGGACAGGGTGATGAACACCGGGGAGCTGTTTTTT. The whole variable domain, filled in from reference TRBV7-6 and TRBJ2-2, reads GAGVSQSPRYKVTKRGQDVALRCDPISGHVSLYWYRQALGQGPEFLTYFNYEAQQDKSGLPNDRFSAERPEGSISTLTIQRTEQRDSAMYRCAAQGPDRVMNTGELFFGEGSRLTVL.

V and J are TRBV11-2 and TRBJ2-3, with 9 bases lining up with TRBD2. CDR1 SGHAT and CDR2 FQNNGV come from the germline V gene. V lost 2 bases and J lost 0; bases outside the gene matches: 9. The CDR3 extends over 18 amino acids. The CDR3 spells CASSLKGASGMSTDTQYF. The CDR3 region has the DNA TGTGCCAGCAGCTTAAAGGGGGCTAGCGGGATGAGCACAGATACGCAGTATTTT.

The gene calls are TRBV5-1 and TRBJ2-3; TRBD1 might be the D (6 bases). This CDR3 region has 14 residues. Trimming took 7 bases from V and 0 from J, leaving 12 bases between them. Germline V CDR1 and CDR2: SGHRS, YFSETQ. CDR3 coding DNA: TGCGCCAGCGGAAACAGGGTAAGCACAGATACGCAGTATTTT. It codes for CASGNRVSTDTQYF.

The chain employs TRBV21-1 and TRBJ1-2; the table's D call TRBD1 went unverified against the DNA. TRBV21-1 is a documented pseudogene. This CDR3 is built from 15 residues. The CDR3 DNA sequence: TGTGCCAGCAGCAAGGCAGGACAGGTCTGGGAGGGCTACACCTTC. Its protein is CASSKAGQVWEGYTF.

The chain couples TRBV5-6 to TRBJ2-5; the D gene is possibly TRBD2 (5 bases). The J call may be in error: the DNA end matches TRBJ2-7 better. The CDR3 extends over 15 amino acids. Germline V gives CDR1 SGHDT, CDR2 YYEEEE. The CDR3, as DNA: TGTGCCAGCAGCTTGGCCGGGGTCATCTCCTACGAGCAGTACTTC. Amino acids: CASSLAGVISYEQYF.

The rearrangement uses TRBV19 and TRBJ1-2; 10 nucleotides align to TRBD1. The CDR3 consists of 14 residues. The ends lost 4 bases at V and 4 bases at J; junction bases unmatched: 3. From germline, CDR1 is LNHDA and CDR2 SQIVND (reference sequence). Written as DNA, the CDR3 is TGTGCCAGTAGTACGGGACAGGGGAGCTATGGCTACACCTTC. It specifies CASSTGQGSYGYTF.

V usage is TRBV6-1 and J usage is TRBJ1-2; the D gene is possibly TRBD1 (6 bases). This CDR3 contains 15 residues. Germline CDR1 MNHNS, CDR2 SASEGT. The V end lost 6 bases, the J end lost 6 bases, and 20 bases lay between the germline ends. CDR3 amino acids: CASREPDRSHDGYTF. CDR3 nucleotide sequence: TGTGCCAGCAGGGAACCTGACAGGAGTCATGATGGCTACACCTTC.

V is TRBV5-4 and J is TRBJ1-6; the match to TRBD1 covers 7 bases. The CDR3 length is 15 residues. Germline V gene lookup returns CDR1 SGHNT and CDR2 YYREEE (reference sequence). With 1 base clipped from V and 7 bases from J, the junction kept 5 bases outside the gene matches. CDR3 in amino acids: CASSLMTGLNSPLHF. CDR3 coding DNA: TGTGCCAGCAGCTTGATGACAGGGTTAAATTCACCCCTCCACTTT.

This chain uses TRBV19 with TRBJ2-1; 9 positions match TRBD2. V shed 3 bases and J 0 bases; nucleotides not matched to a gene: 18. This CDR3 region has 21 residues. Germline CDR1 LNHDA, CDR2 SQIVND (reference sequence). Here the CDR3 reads CASSIAATSGILPSSYNEQFF. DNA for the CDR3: TGTGCCAGTAGTATCGCAGCGACTAGCGGTATACTACCTAGCTCCTACAATGAGCAGTTCTTC.

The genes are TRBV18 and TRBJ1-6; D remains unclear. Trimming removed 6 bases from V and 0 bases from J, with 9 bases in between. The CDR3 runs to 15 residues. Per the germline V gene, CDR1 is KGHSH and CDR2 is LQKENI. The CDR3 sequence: CASSPASSYNSPLHF. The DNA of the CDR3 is TGTGCCAGCTCCCCCGCCAGCTCCTATAATTCACCCCTCCACTTT.

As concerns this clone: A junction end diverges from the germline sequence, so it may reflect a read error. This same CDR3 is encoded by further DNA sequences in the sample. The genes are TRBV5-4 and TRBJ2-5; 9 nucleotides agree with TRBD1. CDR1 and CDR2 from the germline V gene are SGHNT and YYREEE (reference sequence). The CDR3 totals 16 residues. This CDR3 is CASSSPGQGGQETQYF. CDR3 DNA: TGTGCCAGTAGCTCCCCGGGACAGGGAGGGCAAGAGACCCAGTACTTC.